This T cell receptor beta chain was captured in a study of Tregs in tolerant kidney transplant recipients (dated 2019 in TCRdb). With respect to the entire study: Before combined kidney and bone marrow transplantation, this study identified donor-specific regulatory T cells using TCRbeta sequencing and then followed those same cells after transplant. Several methods of expanding Tregs specific for an allogeneic donor were compared by TCRbeta repertoire sequencing in a few healthy controls.

For TCRbeta CDR3 sequencing, genomic DNA from the sorted cells was extracted using the QIAGEN DNeasy Blood and Tissue Kit. High-throughput TCRbeta CDR3 sequencing, including PCR amplification with bias correction and internal controls, was performed commercially through immunoSEQ. Per the original workflow: Unique productive TCRbeta sequences were defined by CDR3 nucleotide sequence when primers matched and otherwise by CDR3 amino acid sequence together with Vbeta and Jbeta genes. Sorting error was corrected by removing sequences shared between sorted populations at a frequency ratio of 2:1 or less, and the remaining shared sequences were assigned to the higher population. A sequence counted as donor-reactive if, in CFSE-low cells, the sequence had a frequency of at least 0.01% and was expanded at least 5-fold compared with unstimulated cells. Jensen-Shannon divergence, calculated on the top 100 TCRbeta sequences ranked by frequency, was used to quantify repertoire divergence. For samples with multiple sequencing runs, sorting error was corrected in each run separately before the runs were combined. Held by TCRdb, this immuneACCESS table contains in-frame sequences only and omits some clones. Under half of the omission traces to an unresolved V gene where checked; the cause of the rest is unknown. That table supplies the V and J calls and clone size; D and trimming were determined from the DNA. This sample lists around 43,000 clones; 75% to 95% were detected once. 0.55% to 0.85% of the sample is in the top ten clones.

Unstimulated Tregs (CD4+CD25+CD127-), CD4+ non-Tregs (CD4+CD25-), CD4 and CD8 cells were FACS-sorted from thawed PBMCs. Prior to Treg sorting, thawed PBMCs were rested overnight at 37 degrees C with 200 to 250 IU/ml IL-2. Healthy control blood came either as purchased buffy coats or from healthy volunteers. Healthy control blood was processed to PBMCs with a Ficoll density gradient and then cryopreserved, whereas patient PBMCs were collected both before and after transplant. Overall study outcomes, separate from this receptor: Expanding Tregs with activated donor B cells appeared to identify the most biologically relevant and donor-specific TCRbeta repertoire. The study was limited by small patient numbers, and the findings need validation in larger populations and under other immunosuppression protocols. Biological reproducibility was not examined directly, but technical replication error appeared to be minimal.

The germline V gene specifies SGHDN as CDR1 and FVKESK as CDR2. Relative to germline, V is 1 base shorter and J is 4 bases shorter, with 5 bases between their ends. From the cysteine up to the phenylalanine, the CDR3 has a length of 12 residues. The kept DNA is CDR3 alone, 36 bases in frame from the first base. For this clone: It lacks a known antigen. Within one base of it there is no much larger clone, and no base qualities were kept.

Sequenced: Tregs from blood. This receptor chain uses TRBV14 and TRBJ2-7, with the D segment identity uncertain. The TCR was taken from a human donor in good health. The CDR3 protein sequence reads: CASSQVRYEQYF. The DNA sequence follows: TGTGCCAGCAGCCAAGTGCGGTACGAGCAGTACTTC.